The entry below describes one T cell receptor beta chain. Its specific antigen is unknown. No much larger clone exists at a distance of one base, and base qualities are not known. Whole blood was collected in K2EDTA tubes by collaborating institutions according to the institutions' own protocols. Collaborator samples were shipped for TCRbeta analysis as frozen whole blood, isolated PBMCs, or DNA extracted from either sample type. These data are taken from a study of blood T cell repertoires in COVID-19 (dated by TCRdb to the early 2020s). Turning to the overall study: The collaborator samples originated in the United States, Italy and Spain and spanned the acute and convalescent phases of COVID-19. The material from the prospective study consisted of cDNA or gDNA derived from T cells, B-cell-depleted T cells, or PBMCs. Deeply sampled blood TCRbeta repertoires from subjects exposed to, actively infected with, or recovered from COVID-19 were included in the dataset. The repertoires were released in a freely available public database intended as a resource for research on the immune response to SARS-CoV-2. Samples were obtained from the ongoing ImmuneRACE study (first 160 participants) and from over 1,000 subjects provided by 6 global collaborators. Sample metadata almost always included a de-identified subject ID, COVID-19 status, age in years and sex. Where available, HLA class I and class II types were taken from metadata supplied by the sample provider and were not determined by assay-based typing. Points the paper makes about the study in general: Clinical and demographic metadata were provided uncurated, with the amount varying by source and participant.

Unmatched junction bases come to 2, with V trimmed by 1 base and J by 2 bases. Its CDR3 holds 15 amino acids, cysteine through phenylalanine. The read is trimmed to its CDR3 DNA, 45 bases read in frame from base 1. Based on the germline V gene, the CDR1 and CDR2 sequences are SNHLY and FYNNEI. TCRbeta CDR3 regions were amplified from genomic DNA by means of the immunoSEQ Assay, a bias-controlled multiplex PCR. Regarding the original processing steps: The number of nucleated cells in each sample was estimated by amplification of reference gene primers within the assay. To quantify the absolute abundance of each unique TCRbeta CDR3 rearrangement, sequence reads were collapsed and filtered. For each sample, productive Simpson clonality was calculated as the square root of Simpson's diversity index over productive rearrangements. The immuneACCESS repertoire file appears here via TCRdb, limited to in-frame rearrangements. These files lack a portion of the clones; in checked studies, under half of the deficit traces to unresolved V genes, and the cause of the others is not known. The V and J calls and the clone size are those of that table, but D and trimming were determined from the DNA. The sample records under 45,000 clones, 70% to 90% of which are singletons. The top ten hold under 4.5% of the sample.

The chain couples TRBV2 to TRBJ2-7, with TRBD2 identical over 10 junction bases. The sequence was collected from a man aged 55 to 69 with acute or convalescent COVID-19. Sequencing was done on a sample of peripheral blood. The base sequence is TGTGCCAGCAGTGAAGTAGCGGGGGGTACCTACGAGCAGTACTTC. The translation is CASSEVAGGTYEQYF.